This T cell receptor beta chain is drawn from a study of patients and donors after allogeneic stem cell transplantation. The CDR3 runs to 14 residues. Trimming shortened V by 4 bases and J by 4 bases, and 13 bases separated the two germline ends. Germline V gene data show CDR1 as SGHTA and CDR2 as FQGTGA. TCRdb reprocessed the RT-PCR reads via MiXCR and lists one record per CDR3 protein. The table lists hundreds of thousands of distinct CDR3 sequences, roughly two fifths of them singletons. Sequenced: blood, either unsorted or a sorted T cell fraction (not recorded which). This TCR was sampled from a human donor who was either an allogeneic HSCT recipient or a stem cell or donor lymphocyte infusion donor (not recorded which). It is not recorded whose cells these are; they may come from a transplant donor. The chain recombines TRBV7-3 with TRBJ1-2; D possibly corresponds to TRBD1 (5 bases). The CDR3 coding sequence is TGTGCCAGCAGCTCCGTGGGGGGTACCTATGGCTACACCTTC. Translated: CASSSVGGTYGYTF. Full variable domain (rest looked up from reference TRBV7-3 and TRBJ1-2): GAGVSQTPSNKVTEKGKYVELRCDPISGHTALYWYRQSLGQGPEFLIYFQGTGAADDSGLPNDRFFAVRPEGSVSTLKIQRTERGDSAVYLCASSSVGGTYGYTFGSGTRLTVV.